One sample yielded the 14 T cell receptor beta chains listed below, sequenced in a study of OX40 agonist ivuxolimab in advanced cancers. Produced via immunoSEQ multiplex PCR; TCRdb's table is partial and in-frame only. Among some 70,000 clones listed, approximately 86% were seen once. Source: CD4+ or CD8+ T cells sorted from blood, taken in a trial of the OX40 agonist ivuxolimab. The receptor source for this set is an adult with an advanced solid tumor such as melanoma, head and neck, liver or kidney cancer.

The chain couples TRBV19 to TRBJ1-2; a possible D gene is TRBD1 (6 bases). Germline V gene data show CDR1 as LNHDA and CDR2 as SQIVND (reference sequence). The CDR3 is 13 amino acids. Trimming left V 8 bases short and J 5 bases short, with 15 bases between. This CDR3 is CASCLLTGYGYTF. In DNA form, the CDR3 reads TGTGCCAGTTGCCTCCTTACAGGGTATGGCTACACCTTC.

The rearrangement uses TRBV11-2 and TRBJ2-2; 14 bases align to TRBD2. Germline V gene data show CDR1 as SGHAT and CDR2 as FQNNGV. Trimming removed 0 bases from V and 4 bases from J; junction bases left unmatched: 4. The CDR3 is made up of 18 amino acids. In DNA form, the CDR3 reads TGTGCCAGCAGCTTAGACATGACTAGCGGGAGGGGCACCGGGGAGCTGTTTTTT. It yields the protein CASSLDMTSGRGTGELFF.

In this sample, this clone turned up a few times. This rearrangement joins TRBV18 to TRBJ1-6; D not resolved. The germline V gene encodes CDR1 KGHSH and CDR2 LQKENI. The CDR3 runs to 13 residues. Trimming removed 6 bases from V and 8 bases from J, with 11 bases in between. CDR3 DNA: TGTGCCAGCTCGACTGGTGCGGATTCACCCCTCCACTTT. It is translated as CASSTGADSPLHF.

The CDR3 protein is CASSFLDRVGTDTQYF. CDR3 sequence (DNA): TGTGCCAGCAGTTTCCTGGACAGGGTGGGCACAGATACGCAGTATTTT. The chain has TRBV6-5 and TRBJ2-3; 8 bases agree with TRBD1. The CDR3 is 16 amino acids. V lost 4 bases to trimming and J lost 1 base; unmatched junction nucleotides: 7. CDR1 and CDR2 (germline): MNHEY, SVGAGI.

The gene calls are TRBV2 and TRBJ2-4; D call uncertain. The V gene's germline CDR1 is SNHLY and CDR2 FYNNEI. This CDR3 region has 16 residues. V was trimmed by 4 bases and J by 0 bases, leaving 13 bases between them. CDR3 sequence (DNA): TGTGCCAGCAGTGCGGCACACCAGATAGCCAAAAACATTCAGTACTTC. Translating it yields CASSAAHQIAKNIQYF.

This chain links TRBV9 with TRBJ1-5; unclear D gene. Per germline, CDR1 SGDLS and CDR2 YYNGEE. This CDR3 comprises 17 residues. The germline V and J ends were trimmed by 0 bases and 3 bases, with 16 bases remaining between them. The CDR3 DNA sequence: TGTGCCAGCAGCGTAGCTTTGAACAGAAATGCCAATCAGCCCCAGCATTTT. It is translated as CASSVALNRNANQPQHF.

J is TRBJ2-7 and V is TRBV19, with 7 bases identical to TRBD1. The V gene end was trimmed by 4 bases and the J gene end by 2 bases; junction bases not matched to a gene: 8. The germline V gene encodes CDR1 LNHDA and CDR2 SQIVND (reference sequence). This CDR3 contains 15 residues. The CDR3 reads CASSRDRDGTYEQYF. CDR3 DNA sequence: TGTGCCAGTAGTAGAGACAGGGATGGAACCTACGAGCAGTACTTC.

The CDR3 sequence is CASSPDLGGGEQYV. As DNA, the CDR3 is TGTGCCAGCAGTCCTGACCTAGGGGGCGGCGAGCAGTACGTC. The rearrangement uses TRBV28 and TRBJ2-7; 7 bases map to TRBD1. The CDR3 loop spans 14 amino acids. Germline values: CDR1 MDHEN, CDR2 SYDVKM. Unmatched junction bases numbered 10, after V lost 5 bases and J lost 6 bases.

CDR3 in amino acids: CASRDGPLNTGELFF. The DNA for the CDR3 is TGTGCCAGCAGGGACGGGCCTCTGAACACCGGGGAGCTGTTTTTT. This rearrangement joins TRBV7-9 to TRBJ2-2; D ambiguous. This CDR3 contains 15 residues. CDR1 and CDR2 (germline): SEHNR, FQNEAQ (reference sequence). V was trimmed by 6 bases and J by 1 base, leaving 12 bases between them.

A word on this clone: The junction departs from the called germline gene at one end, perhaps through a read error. The CDR3 DNA is TGCGCCAGCAGCAACGGGACAGCGAACACTGAAGCTCTCTTT. Its translation: CASSNGTANTEALF. This chain connects TRBV5-1 to TRBJ1-1; 7 bases align to TRBD1. Germline V gene sequence: CDR1 SGHRS, CDR2 YFSETQ. There are 14 residues in the CDR3.

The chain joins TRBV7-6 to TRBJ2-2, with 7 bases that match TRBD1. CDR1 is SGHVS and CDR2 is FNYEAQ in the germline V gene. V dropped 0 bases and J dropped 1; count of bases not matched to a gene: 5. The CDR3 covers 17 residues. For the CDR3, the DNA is TGTGCCAGCAGCTTAGCTTTCGGGACAGTGAACACCGGGGAGCTGTTTTTT. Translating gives CASSLAFGTVNTGELFF.

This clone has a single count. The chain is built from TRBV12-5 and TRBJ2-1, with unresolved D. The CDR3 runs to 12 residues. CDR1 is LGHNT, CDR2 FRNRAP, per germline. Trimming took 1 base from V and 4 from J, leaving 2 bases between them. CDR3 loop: CASGLGYNEQFF. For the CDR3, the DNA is TGTGCTAGTGGTTTGGGGTACAATGAGCAGTTCTTC. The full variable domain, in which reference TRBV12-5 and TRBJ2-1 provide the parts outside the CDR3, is DARVTQTPRHKVTEMGQEVTMRCQPILGHNTVFWYRQTMMQGLELLAYFRNRAPLDDSGMPKDRFSAEMPDATLATLKIQPSEPRDSAVYFCASGLGYNEQFFGPGTRLTVL.

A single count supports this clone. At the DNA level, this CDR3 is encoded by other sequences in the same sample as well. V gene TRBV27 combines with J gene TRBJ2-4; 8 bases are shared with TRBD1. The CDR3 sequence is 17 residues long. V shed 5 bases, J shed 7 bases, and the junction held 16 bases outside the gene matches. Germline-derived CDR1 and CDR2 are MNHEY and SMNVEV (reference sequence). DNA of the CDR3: TGTGCCAGCAGTCCCCGAGGACAGGGCCAAGCAAGGAACATTCAGTACTTC. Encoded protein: CASSPRGQGQARNIQYF.

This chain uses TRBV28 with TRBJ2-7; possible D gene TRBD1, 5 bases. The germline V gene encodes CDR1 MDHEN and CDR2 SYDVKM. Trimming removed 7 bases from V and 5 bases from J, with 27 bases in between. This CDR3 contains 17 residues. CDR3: CASTPKLGARVRDEQYV. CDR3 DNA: TGTGCCAGCACCCCAAAACTTGGGGCTCGGGTTCGAGACGAGCAGTACGTC.